This T cell receptor (beta chain) was found in a study of T cell clonotyping in hematopoietic cell transplantation. Background on the study: Recipients' pretransplant samples followed cytoreduction.

General observations from the study: Pathologically expanded recipient clonotypes increased progressively from day 30 to day 180 as diversity fell.

In regard to this clone: The target antigen is unknown.

Profiling relied on immunoSEQ multiplex PCR, and the TCRdb table lists in-frame clones only, not all of them. The sample carries roughly 46,000 clones, about four fifths recorded once. The time point: recipient sample about 28 days before transplant, after cytoreduction. The TCR sequence derives from a man between 60 and 75 years old with myelodysplastic syndrome. Some clones in this sample may be carry-over from other donors' samples. The specimen comprised peripheral blood mononuclear cells, sampled before stem cell transplant.

For the CDR3, the DNA is TGTGCCATCGGACTTGGCTACACCTTC. It encodes CAIGLGYTF. The chain is built from TRBV30 and TRBJ1-2; D not certain. The germline gives CDR1 GTSNPN, CDR2 SVGIG (reference sequence). The CDR3 totals 9 residues. The V end lost 8 bases, the J end lost 7 bases, and 8 bases lay between the germline ends.